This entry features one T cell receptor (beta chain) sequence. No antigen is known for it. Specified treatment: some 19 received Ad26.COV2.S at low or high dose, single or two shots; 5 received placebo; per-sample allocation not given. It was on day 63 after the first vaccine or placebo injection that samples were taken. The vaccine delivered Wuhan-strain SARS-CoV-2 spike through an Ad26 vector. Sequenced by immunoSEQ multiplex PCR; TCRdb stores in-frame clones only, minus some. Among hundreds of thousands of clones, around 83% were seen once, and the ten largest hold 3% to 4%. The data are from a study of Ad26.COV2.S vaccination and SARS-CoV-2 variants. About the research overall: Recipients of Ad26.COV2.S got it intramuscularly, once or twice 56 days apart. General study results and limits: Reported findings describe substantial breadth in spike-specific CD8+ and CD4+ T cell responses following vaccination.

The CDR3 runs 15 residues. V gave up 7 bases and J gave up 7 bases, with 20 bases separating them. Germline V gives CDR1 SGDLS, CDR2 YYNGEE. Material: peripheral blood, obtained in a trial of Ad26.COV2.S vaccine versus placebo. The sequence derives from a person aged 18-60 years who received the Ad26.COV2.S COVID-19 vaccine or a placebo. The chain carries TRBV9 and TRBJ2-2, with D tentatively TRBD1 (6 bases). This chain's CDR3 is CASGRELGANGELFF. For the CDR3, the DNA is TGTGCCAGCGGTAGGGAACTGGGGGCGAACGGGGAGCTGTTTTTT.